The clone carrying this TCR beta chain was observed a few times. This specimen comes from a study of control samples from healthy donors and cancer patients. Sequenced by immunoSEQ multiplex PCR; TCRdb stores in-frame clones only, minus some. Among about 34,000 clones, approximately 86% were seen once, and the ten largest hold about 1.5%. Germline V gene lookup returns CDR1 LGHNA and CDR2 YSLEER. This CDR3 has 13 amino acids. The ends were cut back, 2 bases at V and 2 bases at J, with 7 bases in the middle. The chain couples TRBV4-3 to TRBJ2-7, with no clear D. The sample consisted of PBMCs. This receptor was identified in a middle-aged woman with lung cancer. CDR3 in DNA: TGCGCCAGCAGCCAAACGATGACCTACGAGCAGTACTTC. This codes for CASSQTMTYEQYF.